The TCR beta chain described here comes from a study of breast tumors, draining lymph nodes, adjacent tissues (TCRdb year 2016). Concerning the study at large: The study compared TCR beta repertoires across tumor, adjacent nontumor tissue and axillary lymph nodes from breast cancer patients. In human breast cancer, the study set out to assess how tumor, surrounding tissue and draining lymph node repertoires relate to one another and whether T cells might be exchanged between them. Findings and caveats that apply to the study as a whole: The similarity between tumor and nontumor tissue repertoires was significantly greater in luminal-like breast cancer than in basal-like breast cancer. The study presented the conclusion that tumor T cells originate in lymph nodes as consistent with a hypothesis, not as something directly demonstrated. Tumor T-cell repertoires showed less diversity than lymph node repertoires and more diversity than nontumor tissue repertoires, and tumor T-cell repertoires showed preferential V and J gene usage. The data were considered consistent with the idea that most tumor T cells come from the lymph node and then expand in tumor tissue.

The sequencer was an Illumina HiSeq 2000. Multiplex PCR amplification was used to build the TCR beta chain libraries. The amplified TCR beta chain products were analyzed by high-throughput sequencing. Through fastp at Q25 and MiXCR, TCRdb rebuilt clones from the public reads, retaining in-frame beta chains. For every CDR3 protein sequence, its rows merge into one entry that carries the most common genes and DNA. The sample table records about 94,000 distinct CDR3 sequences; over 25% of these occur just once. 8.1% of the sample is held by the ten biggest clonotypes. The axillary draining lymph nodes of breast cancer patients were the source of the lymph node samples. The count of this clonotype is one. Which antigen it targets is not known. Per-nucleotide qualities are absent, and no much larger clonotype sits a single base away. A solitary read yields weak support. Counted from cysteine to phenylalanine, this CDR3 has 14 amino acids. The kept DNA is CDR3 alone, 42 bases in frame from the first base.

This TCR came from a female donor with breast cancer. Some clones in this sample may be carry-over from other donors' samples. Sequenced sample: axillary lymph node tissue. The chain joins TRBV3-2 to TRBJ2-5; the table assigns TRBD1, which was not confirmed against the DNA. TRBV3-2 is deemed a pseudogene. The DNA sequence reads TGTGCCAGCAGCCACGGGACAGGGATCATGACCCGGTACTTC. The encoded protein is CASSHGTGIMTRYF.